The 21 T cell receptor beta chains reported below all come from one sample, sequenced in a study of T cells after somatic rescue of genetic block. TCRdb keeps only in-frame clones here, not all; method: immunoSEQ multiplex PCR. This table has under 150,000 clones, around nine tenths appearing once. The specimen was peripheral blood mononuclear cells (PBMCs). These receptors were collected from a young woman.

The genes are TRBV5-4 and TRBJ2-1, with D possibly being TRBD2 (5 bases). Germline V gene data show CDR1 as SGHNT and CDR2 as YYREEE (reference sequence). Trimming left V 2 bases short and J 7 bases short, with 16 bases between. The CDR3 is made up of 15 amino acids. The CDR3 loop reads CASSLEWGSGNEQFF. CDR3 nucleotides: TGTGCCAGCAGCTTAGAGTGGGGATCGGGGAATGAGCAGTTCTTC.

The chain carries TRBV28 and TRBJ1-1; TRBD1 is a possible D gene (5 bases). Per the germline V gene, CDR1 is MDHEN and CDR2 is SYDVKM. V lost 6 bases and J 2 bases, leaving 13 bases between the germline ends. This CDR3 has 14 amino acids. This CDR3 reads CASRDIFPNTEAFF. CDR3 nucleotides: TGTGCCAGCAGGGACATCTTCCCCAACACTGAAGCTTTCTTT.

V usage is TRBV5-1 and J usage is TRBJ2-7; D ambiguous. The CDR3 is 14 residues long. V dropped 0 bases and J dropped 2 bases, with 9 bases sitting between them. Per the germline V gene, CDR1 is SGHRS and CDR2 is YFSETQ. CDR3 sequence reads: CASSLVGPTYEQYF. The CDR3 region has the DNA TGCGCCAGCAGCTTGGTCGGGCCCACCTACGAGCAGTACTTC.

The chain uses TRBV11-2 and TRBJ2-5, with 10 bases matching TRBD2. With V trimmed by 0 bases and J by 2 bases, 12 bases remained unmatched. Germline-derived CDR1 and CDR2 are SGHAT and FQNNGV. This CDR3 has 19 amino acids. The CDR3 is CASSLDPASGGPDQETQYF. As DNA, the CDR3 is TGTGCCAGCAGCTTAGATCCGGCTAGCGGGGGCCCAGATCAAGAGACCCAGTACTTC. The entire variable domain, with the rest obtained from reference TRBV11-2 and TRBJ2-5, is as follows: EAGVAQSPRYKIIEKRQSVAFWCNPISGHATLYWYQQILGQGPKLLIQFQNNGVVDDSQLPKDRFSAERLKGVDSTLKIQPAKLEDSAVYLCASSLDPASGGPDQETQYFGPGTRLLVL.

The V call is TRBV6-4, the J call TRBJ2-7, with TRBD2 matching over 7 bases. CDR3 length equals 15 residues. From germline, CDR1 is MRHNA and CDR2 SNTAGT. Trimming took 3 bases from V and 8 from J; bases not matched to a gene: 13. CDR3 loop: CASSEEASGVRKQYF. The CDR3 region has the DNA TGTGCCAGCAGTGAGGAGGCTAGCGGAGTACGAAAGCAGTACTTC.

The V gene is TRBV30, the J gene TRBJ1-3; unclear D gene. The CDR3 is 12 amino acids. The V end was cut by 3 bases, the J end by 4 bases, with 7 bases between. Germline V lookup: CDR1 GTSNPN, CDR2 SVGIG (reference sequence). The CDR3: CAWRLGGNTIYF. For the CDR3, the DNA is TGTGCCTGGAGGCTGGGGGGAAACACCATATATTTT.

The chain uses TRBV4-3 and TRBJ1-2; 9 nucleotides line up with TRBD1. This CDR3 has 14 residues. In germline, CDR1 is LGHNA, CDR2 YSLEER. Losses at the gene ends were 1 base for V and 5 bases for J; bases not matched to a gene: 2. The CDR3 nucleotides are TGCGCCAGCAGCCAAGTGGACAGGGGATATGGCTACACCTTC. This sequence encodes CASSQVDRGYGYTF.

The V gene is TRBV6-1, the J gene TRBJ1-6; D is perhaps TRBD1 (6 bases). V lost 0 bases and J 10 bases, leaving 19 bases between the germline ends. CDR3 size: 17 residues. The V gene's germline CDR1 is MNHNS and CDR2 SASEGT. This chain's CDR3 is CASSEAHSGRGASPLHF. For the CDR3, the DNA is TGTGCCAGCAGTGAAGCCCACTCGGGCAGGGGAGCGTCACCCCTCCACTTT.

The chain uses TRBV6-4 and TRBJ1-1, with 11 positions matching TRBD1. This CDR3 spans 14 amino acids. V lost 10 bases, J lost 4 bases, and 8 bases stayed unmatched. CDR1 MRHNA and CDR2 SNTAGT come from the germline V gene. Here the CDR3 reads CATEPGQGGTEAFF. The CDR3 nucleotides are TGTGCCACGGAACCGGGACAGGGGGGCACTGAAGCTTTCTTT.

The chain links TRBV5-1 to TRBJ2-5, with D uncertain. This CDR3 has 15 residues. Germline CDR1 is SGHRS and CDR2 is YFSETQ. With 4 bases removed from V and 0 bases from J, the gap between germline ends came to 13 bases. CDR3 nucleotides: TGCGCCAGCAGCCCTCGCAGTGGGTACCAAGAGACCCAGTACTTC. This codes for CASSPRSGYQETQYF.

V usage is TRBV30 and J usage is TRBJ1-3; D call uncertain. Trimming took off 0 bases at V and 4 bases at J, with 22 bases between the two ends. Germline V gives CDR1 GTSNPN, CDR2 SVGIG (reference sequence). The CDR3 runs to 18 residues. The CDR3 region is CAWSVSIGVTAWGNTIYF. The CDR3 nucleotides are TGTGCCTGGAGTGTTAGTATCGGCGTGACGGCTTGGGGAAACACCATATATTTT.

The chain combines TRBV28 with TRBJ1-2, with D possibly being TRBD1 (6 bases). V was shortened by 3 bases and J by 8 bases, with 16 bases between the two germline ends. This CDR3 has 14 amino acids. The germline V gene has CDR1 MDHEN and CDR2 SYDVKM. The CDR3 sequence is CASSLGVRGGGYTF. CDR3 bases: TGTGCCAGCAGTTTGGGAGTCAGGGGAGGGGGCTACACCTTC.

The chain carries TRBV5-1 and TRBJ2-1; weak D call: TRBD1 (6 bases). CDR3 size: 12 residues. The V gene's germline CDR1 is SGHRS and CDR2 YFSETQ. V gave up 8 bases and J gave up 7 bases, with 13 bases separating them. The CDR3 DNA reads as TGCGCCAGTAAGGGGGATGAGAATGAGCAGTTCTTC. Its translation is CASKGDENEQFF.

The chain employs TRBV13 and TRBJ2-1; no clear D gene. This CDR3 spans 15 amino acids. The germline V gene encodes CDR1 PRHDT and CDR2 FYEKMQ (reference sequence). The V gene lost 5 bases and the J gene lost 2 bases, with 13 bases spanning the gap. CDR3 sequence: CASSHEPGTYNEQFF. Written as DNA, the CDR3 is TGTGCCAGCAGCCACGAACCCGGAACCTACAATGAGCAGTTCTTC.

This clone was observed a few times. The V and J genes are TRBV7-2 and TRBJ1-2; no definite D call. The CDR3 extends over 12 amino acids. Germline values: CDR1 SGHTA, CDR2 FQGNSA. Trimming took 5 bases from V and 4 from J, leaving 8 bases between them. CDR3 protein: CASSRDLYGYTF. The CDR3 DNA reads as TGTGCCAGCAGCCGAGACCTCTATGGCTACACCTTC.

The rearrangement joins TRBV4-3 to TRBJ2-7; D uncertain. Germline CDR1 reads LGHNA; CDR2 reads YSLEER. The V and J ends lost 0 bases and 2 bases respectively, with 14 bases between them. This CDR3 spans 16 amino acids. As DNA, the CDR3 is TGCGCCAGCAGCCAAGACGAAGTAAGCTATCCCTACGAGCAGTACTTC. The encoded protein is CASSQDEVSYPYEQYF.

V usage is TRBV19 and J usage is TRBJ1-2; TRBD1 is a possible D gene (5 bases). The CDR3 is 14 amino acids. Germline V gene data show CDR1 as LNHDA and CDR2 as SQIVND (reference sequence). Trimming pared 5 bases from V and 7 bases from J, leaving 17 bases between. DNA for the CDR3: TGTGCCAGTAGTCGTACGTGGGGGGACCTTGGCTACACCTTC. Encoded protein: CASSRTWGDLGYTF.

This rearrangement joins TRBV5-5 to TRBJ2-7; 8 bases agree with TRBD2. The V and J ends lost 0 bases and 2 bases, in that order; junction bases with no gene match: 4. The CDR3 has 15 residues. Looked up from germline, CDR1 is SGHKS and CDR2 is YYEKEE (reference sequence). CDR3 in amino acids: CASSLGAGETYEQYF. For the CDR3, the DNA is TGTGCCAGCAGCTTGGGAGCGGGGGAGACCTACGAGCAGTACTTC.

Only one count was recorded for this clone. The genes are TRBV19 and TRBJ2-1; perhaps TRBD1 as D (5 bases). The V gene lost 1 base and the J gene lost 3 bases, with 10 bases spanning the gap. This CDR3 contains 15 residues. Germline V gene sequence: CDR1 LNHDA, CDR2 SQIVND (reference sequence). The DNA of the CDR3 is TGTGCCAGTAGTATAGTCCGACAGTTCTACAATGAGCAGTTCTTC. Its translation is CASSIVRQFYNEQFF.

The chain is built from TRBV2 and TRBJ2-5, with 9 bases lining up with TRBD2. V dropped 4 bases and J dropped 1; count of bases not matched to a gene: 1. The CDR3 is 14 residues long. Germline V gene lookup returns CDR1 SNHLY and CDR2 FYNNEI. This CDR3 reads CASSGLAAQETQYF. CDR3 coding DNA: TGTGCCAGCAGTGGACTAGCGGCCCAAGAGACCCAGTACTTC.

This chain connects TRBV5-6 to TRBJ1-3; 7 nucleotides line up with TRBD1. Germline V lookup: CDR1 SGHDT, CDR2 YYEEEE. The CDR3 has 17 residues. With 4 bases clipped from V and 0 bases from J, the junction kept 10 bases outside the gene matches. CDR3 sequence reads: CASSRVTGQASGNTIYF. As DNA, the CDR3 is TGTGCCAGCAGCCGAGTGACAGGGCAAGCCTCTGGAAACACCATATATTTT.